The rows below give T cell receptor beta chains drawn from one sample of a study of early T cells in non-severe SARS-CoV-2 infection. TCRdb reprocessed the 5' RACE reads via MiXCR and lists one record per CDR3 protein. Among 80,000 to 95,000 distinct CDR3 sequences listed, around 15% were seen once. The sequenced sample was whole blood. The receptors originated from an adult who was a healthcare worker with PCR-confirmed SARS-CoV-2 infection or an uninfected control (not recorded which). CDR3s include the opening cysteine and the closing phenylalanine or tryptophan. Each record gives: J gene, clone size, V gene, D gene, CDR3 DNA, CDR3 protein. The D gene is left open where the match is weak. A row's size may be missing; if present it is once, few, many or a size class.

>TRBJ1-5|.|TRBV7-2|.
TGTGCCAGCAGCTTTTCCAATTTGGAGCCCCAGCATTTT
CASSFSNLEPQHF
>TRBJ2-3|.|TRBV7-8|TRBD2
TGTGCCAGCAGCCCGAAACCTAGCGGGGGCCGAACAGATACGCAGTATTTT
CASSPKPSGGRTDTQYF
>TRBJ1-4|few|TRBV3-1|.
TGTGCCAGCAGCCAAAGGCCGACTCAGACTAATGAAAAACTGTTTTTT
CASSQRPTQTNEKLFF
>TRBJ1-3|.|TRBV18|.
TGTGCCAGCTCACCCCCTTCGATCGCTGAAAACACCATATATTTT
CASSPPSIAENTIYF
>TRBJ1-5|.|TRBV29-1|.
TGCAGCGTTGAAGAAGGCGGGAAGGGCGTGGGCAATCAGCCCCAGCATTTT
CSVEEGGKGVGNQPQHF
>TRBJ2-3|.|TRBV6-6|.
TGTGCCAGCAGTTACTTAAGACAGCCCACAGATACGCAGTATTTT
CASSYLRQPTDTQYF
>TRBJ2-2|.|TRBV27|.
TGTGCCAGCAGTTTAGTGGCCGGGGAGCTGTTTTTT
CASSLVAGELFF
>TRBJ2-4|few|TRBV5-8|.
TGTGCCAGCAGCTTGGCGGTTGGGCCGTATGGCATTCAGTACTTC
CASSLAVGPYGIQYF
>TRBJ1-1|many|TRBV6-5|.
TGTGCCAGCTGTACGAGGGAGACAGACACTGAAGCTTTCTTT
CASCTRETDTEAFF
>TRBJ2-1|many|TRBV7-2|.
TGTGCCAGCAGCTCCAGTGGGGGACCTTACAATGAGCAGTTCTTC
CASSSSGGPYNEQFF
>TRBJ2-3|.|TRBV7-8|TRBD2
TGTGCCAGCAGCTTTGAGCGGGGGCCAAACACAGATACGCAGTATTTT
CASSFERGPNTDTQYF
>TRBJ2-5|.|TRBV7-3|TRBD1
TGTGCCAGCAGCGCGGGACAGGGGAGAGAGACCCAGTACTTC
CASSAGQGRETQYF
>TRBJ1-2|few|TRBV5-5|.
TGTGCCAGCAGCTTGTGGGCAGCAAACTATGGCTACACCTTC
CASSLWAANYGYTF
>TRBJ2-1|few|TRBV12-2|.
TGTGCAAGTCGCTTAACTAACCTAGCGGCTAACTACAATGAGCAGTTCTTC
CASRLTNLAANYNEQFF
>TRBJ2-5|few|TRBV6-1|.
TGTGCCAGCAGTGAATGGGCAGCTCAAGAGACCCAGTACTTC
CASSEWAAQETQYF
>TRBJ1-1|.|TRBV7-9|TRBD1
TGTGCCAGCAGCTCCGACAGGGGATCGGGTTGGTTTACTGAAGCTTTCTTT
CASSSDRGSGWFTEAFF
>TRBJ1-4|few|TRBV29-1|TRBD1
TGCAGCGTTCGGTACGGGACAGGGCTTGAAAAACTGTTTTTT
CSVRYGTGLEKLFF
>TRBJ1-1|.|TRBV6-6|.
TGTGCCAGCAAGAGGGGCGCTGACACTGAAGCTTTCTTT
CASKRGADTEAFF
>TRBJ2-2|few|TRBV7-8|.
TGTGCCAGCAGCTTACGGCTAGCCCACACCGGGGAGCTGTTTTTT
CASSLRLAHTGELFF
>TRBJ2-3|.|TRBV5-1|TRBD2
TGCGCCAGCAGCTTGGCGACGGGGGGTAGAGATACGCAGTATTTT
CASSLATGGRDTQYF
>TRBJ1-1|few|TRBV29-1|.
TGCAGCGCCACGACAGGTCGGAACACTGAAGCTTTCTTT
CSATTGRNTEAFF
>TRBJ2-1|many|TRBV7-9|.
TGTGCCAGCAGCTCGCCAGGATACCCCCCACCGGGGGTCCTAAATGAGCAGTTCTTC
CASSSPGYPPPGVLNEQFF
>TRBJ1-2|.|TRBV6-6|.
TGTGCCAGCAGTTACAGGGAGGGTAACTATGGCTACACCTTC
CASSYREGNYGYTF
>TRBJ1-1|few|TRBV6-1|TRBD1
TGTGCCAGCAGTCAGGCAGGGGGCGTTAAAACTGAAGCTTTCTTT
CASSQAGGVKTEAFF
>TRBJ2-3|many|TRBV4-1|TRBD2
TGCGCCAGCAGCCAAGATAAAGGACTAGCGGCCTCAGATACGCAGTATTTT
CASSQDKGLAASDTQYF
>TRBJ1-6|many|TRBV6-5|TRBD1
TGTGCCAGCAGGCGGGACAGGGGGACTTATAATTCACCCCTCCACTTT
CASRRDRGTYNSPLHF
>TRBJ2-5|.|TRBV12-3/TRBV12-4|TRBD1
TGTGCCAGCAGCACACAGGGGCGTCAAGAGACCCAGTACTTC
CASSTQGRQETQYF
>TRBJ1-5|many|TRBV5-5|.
TGTGCCAGCAGCTTTACTCTCCAGGGTCAGCCCCAGCATTTT
CASSFTLQGQPQHF
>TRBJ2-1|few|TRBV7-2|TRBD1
TGTGCCAGCAGCCCCGGACAGGGGGGATCCTACAATGAGCAGTTCTTC
CASSPGQGGSYNEQFF
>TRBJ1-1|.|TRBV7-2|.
TGTGCCAGCAGCCCTCAAAGCGGGGGGACCACTGAAGCTTTCTTT
CASSPQSGGTTEAFF
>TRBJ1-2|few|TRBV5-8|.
TGTGCCAGCAGCTTGGGCCGCCATTTGCTTAACTATGGCTACACCTTC
CASSLGRHLLNYGYTF
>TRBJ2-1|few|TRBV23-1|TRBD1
TGCGCCAGCAGTCAAAGGGGGCCAAATCACAATGAGCAGTTCTTC
CASSQRGPNHNEQFF
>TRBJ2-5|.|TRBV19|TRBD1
TGTGCCAGTAGGGAGACAGGGACGGAGACCCAGTACTTC
CASRETGTETQYF
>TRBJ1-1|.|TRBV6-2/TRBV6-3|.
TGTGCCAGCAGTTACAACCCCGACATGCCCTACGAACTGAACACTGAAGCTTTCTTT
CASSYNPDMPYELNTEAFF
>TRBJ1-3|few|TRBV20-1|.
TGCAGTGCTAGAGATTCAGGGACAGGAAACACCATATATTTT
CSARDSGTGNTIYF
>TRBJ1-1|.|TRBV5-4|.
TGTGCCAGCAGCTTGATCCCCCTGAAGGGCAAGGACACTGAAGCTTTCTTT
CASSLIPLKGKDTEAFF